This T cell receptor (beta chain) was captured in a study of T cell changes during pregnancy in multiple sclerosis. Sequencing used immunoSEQ multiplex PCR; TCRdb keeps in-frame clones, though not all of them. The repertoire has around 96,000 clones, over 85% of them found once; the top ten carry 4.3%. The CDR3 loop spans 16 amino acids. Trimming pared 0 bases from V and 4 bases from J, leaving 16 bases between. From germline, CDR1 is SGHNT and CDR2 YYREEE (reference sequence). The chain has TRBV5-4 and TRBJ1-1; D call uncertain. This TCR was sampled from a female donor with multiple sclerosis, enrolled in a pregnancy study. Material: peripheral blood, obtained in the first trimester of pregnancy. CDR3 bases: TGTGCCAGCAGCTTGGGGCCTAAACAGCGGCTCACTGAAGCTTTCTTT. The encoded protein is CASSLGPKQRLTEAFF.